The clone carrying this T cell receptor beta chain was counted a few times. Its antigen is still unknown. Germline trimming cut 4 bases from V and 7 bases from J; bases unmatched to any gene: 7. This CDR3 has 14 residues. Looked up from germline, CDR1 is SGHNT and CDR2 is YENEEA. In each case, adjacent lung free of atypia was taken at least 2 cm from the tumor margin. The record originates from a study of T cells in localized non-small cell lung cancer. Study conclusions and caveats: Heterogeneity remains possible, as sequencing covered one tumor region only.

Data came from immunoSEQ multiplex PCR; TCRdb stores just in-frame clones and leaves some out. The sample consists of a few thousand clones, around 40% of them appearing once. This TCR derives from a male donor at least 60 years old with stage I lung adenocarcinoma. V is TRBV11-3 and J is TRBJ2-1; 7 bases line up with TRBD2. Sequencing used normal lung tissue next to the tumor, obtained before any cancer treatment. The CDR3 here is CASSSAGGLNEQFF. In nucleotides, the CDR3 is TGTGCCAGCAGCTCCGCCGGGGGGTTGAATGAGCAGTTCTTC.